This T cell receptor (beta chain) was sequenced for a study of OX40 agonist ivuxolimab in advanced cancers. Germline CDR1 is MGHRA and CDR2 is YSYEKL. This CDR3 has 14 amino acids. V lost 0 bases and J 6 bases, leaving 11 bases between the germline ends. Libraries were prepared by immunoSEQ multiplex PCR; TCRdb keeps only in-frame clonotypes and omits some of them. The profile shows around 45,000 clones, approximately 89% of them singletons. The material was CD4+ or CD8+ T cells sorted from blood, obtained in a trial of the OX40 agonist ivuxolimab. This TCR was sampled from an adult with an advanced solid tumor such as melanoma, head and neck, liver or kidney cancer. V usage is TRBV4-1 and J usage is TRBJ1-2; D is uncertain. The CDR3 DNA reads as TGCGCCAGCAGCCAAGATCTTCAGGACCATGGCTACACCTTC. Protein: CASSQDLQDHGYTF.